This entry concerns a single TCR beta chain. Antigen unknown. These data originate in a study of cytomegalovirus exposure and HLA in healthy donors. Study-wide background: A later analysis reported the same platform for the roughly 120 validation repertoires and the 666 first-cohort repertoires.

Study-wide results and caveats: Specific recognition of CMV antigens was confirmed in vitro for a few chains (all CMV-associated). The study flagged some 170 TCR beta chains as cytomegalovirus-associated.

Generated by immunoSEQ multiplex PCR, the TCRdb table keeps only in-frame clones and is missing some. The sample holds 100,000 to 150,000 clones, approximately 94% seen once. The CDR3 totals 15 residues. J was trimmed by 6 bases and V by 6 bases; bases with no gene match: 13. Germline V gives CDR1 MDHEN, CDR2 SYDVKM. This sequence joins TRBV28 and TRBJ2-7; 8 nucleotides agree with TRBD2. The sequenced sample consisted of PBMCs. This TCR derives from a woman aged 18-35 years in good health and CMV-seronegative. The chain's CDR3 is CASRPSSGRRGEQYF. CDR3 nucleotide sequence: TGTGCCAGCAGACCCTCAAGCGGGAGAAGAGGCGAGCAGTACTTC.